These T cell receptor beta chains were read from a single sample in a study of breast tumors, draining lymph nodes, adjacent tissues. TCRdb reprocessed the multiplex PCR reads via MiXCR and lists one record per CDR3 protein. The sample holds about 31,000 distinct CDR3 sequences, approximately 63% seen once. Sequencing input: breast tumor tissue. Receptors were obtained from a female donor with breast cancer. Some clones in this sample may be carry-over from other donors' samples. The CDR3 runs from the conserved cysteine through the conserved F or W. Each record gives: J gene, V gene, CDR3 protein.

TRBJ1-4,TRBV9,CASSVRTGAAINEKLFF
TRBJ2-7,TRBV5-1,CASSLDLSRRDLIYEQYF
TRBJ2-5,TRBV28,CASSGTGSYGETQYF
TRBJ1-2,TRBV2,CASTQGYYGYTF
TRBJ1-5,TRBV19,CASSGTGGDQPQHF
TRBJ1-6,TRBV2,CASSALAVYNSPLHF
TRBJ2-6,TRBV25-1,CASMDSRVGANVLTF
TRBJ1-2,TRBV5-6,CASSLRTAEGYTF
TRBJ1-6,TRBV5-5,CASSGGQGARSPLHF
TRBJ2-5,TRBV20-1,CSATILRGGNQPQYF
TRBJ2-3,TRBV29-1,CSSGQGSTDTQYF
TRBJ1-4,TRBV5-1,CASSKGTNTGEKLFF
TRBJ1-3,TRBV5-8,CASSSGTGVSGNTIYF
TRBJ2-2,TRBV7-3,CASTPNWGGNTGELFF
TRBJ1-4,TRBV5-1,CASSLGDSLNEKLFF
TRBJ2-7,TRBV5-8,CASSRVGGYEQYF
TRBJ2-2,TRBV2,CASSLSGPYTANTGELFF
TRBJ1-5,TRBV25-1,CASSPTGAHQPQHF
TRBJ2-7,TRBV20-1,CSGGTGSYEQYF
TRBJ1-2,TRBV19,CASRTGVGAYGYTF
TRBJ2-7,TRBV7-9,CASSEGLARTSYEQYF
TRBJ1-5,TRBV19,CASSVIGNSNQPQHF
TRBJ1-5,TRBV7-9,CASSSATGHSNQPQHF
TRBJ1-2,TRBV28,CASSDRWGYTF
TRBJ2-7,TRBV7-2,CASSDTLGQAYEQYF
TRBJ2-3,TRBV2,CASSDLATDTQYF
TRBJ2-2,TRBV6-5,CASSHSGGAANTGELFF
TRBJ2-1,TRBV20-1,CSASAVGREQFF
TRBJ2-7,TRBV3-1,CASSQEGQIYEQCF
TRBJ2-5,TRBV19,CASSNGLASQETQYF
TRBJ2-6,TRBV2,CASRGWQAYSGANVLTF
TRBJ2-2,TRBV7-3,CASSATGTGELFF
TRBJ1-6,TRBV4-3,CASSHLGLYNSPLHF
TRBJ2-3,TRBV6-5,CASSHSTPTGGLTDTQYF
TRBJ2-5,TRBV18,CASSPISRGTQYF
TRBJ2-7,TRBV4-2,CASSQGTGRYEQYF
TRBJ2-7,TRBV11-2,CASSLARDEQYF
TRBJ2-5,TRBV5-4,CASSLTIPEKETQYF
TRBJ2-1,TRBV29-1,CSVGDPRGARSSYNEQFF
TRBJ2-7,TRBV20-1,CSAPNAGGAHEQYF
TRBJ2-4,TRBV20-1,CSARDLTVLAKNIQYF
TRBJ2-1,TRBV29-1,CSVTRTSGSYEQFF
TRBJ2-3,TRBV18,CASSPRLDTRYF
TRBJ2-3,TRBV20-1,CSATPRGGRGADTQYF
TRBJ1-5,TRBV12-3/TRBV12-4,CASNRDDQPQHF
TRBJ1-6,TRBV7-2,CASSVTGTGNSPLHF
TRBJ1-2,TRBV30,CAWSTQNYGYTF
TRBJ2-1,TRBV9,CASSVGTSGMDEQFF
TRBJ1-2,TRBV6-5,CASSLYRESDYGYAF
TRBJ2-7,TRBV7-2,CASSTQGGSYEQYF
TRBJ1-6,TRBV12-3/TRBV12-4,CASSLGGGGGSPLHF
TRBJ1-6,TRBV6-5,CASSYSGSNSPLHF
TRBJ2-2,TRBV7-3,CASSPRSGELFF
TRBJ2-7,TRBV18,CASSQQGYEQYF